A single T cell receptor beta chain is shown here with its context. CDR3 size: 13 residues. Per germline, CDR1 SGDLS and CDR2 YYNGEE. V was cut by 1 base and J by 5 bases, with 4 bases left in between. Sequencing was performed with immunoSEQ multiplex PCR; in TCRdb, only in-frame clones are kept and a portion is missing. Among approximately 240,000 clones listed, almost 85% were seen once. The sample is drawn from a study of blood T cell repertoires in COVID-19. Across the study: T cells, B-cell-depleted T cells, or PBMCs provided the cDNA or gDNA that served as material.

This TCR was recovered from a man in his fifties with acute or convalescent COVID-19. The material sequenced was peripheral blood. The chain links TRBV9 to TRBJ1-6, with D unclear. The CDR3 loop reads CASSVTDNSPLHF. CDR3 nucleotide sequence: TGTGCCAGCAGCGTAACAGATAATTCACCCCTCCACTTT.